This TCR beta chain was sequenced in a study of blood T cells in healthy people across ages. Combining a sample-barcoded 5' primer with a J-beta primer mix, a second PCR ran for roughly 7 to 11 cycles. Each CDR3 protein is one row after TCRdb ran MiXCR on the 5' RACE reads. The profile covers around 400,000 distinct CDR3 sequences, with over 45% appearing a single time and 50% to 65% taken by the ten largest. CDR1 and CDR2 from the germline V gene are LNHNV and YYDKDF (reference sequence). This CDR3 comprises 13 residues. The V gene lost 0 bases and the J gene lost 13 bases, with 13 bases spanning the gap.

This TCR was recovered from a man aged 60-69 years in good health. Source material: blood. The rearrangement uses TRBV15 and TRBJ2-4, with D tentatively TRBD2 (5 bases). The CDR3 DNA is TGTGCCACCAGCAGAGAGGTAGGGTGGGAGCAGTACTTC. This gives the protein CATSREVGWEQYF.